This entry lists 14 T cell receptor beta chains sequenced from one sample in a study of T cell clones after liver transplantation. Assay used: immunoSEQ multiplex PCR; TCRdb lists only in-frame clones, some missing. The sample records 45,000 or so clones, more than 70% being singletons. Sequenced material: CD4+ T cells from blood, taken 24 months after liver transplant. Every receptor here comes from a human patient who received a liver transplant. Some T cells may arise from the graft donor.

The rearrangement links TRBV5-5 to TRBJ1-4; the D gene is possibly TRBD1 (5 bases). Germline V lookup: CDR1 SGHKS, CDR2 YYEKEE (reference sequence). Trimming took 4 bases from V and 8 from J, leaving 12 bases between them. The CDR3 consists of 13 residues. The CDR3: CASSDRQREKLFF. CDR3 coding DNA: TGTGCCAGCAGCGATCGACAGAGAGAAAAACTGTTTTTT.

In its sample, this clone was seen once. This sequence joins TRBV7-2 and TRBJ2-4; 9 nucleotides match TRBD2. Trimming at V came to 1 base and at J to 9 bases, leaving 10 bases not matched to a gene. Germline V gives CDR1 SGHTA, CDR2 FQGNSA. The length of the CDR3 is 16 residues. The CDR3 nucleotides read TGTGCCAGCAGCTTAGTGGCGGGGGGGCTGCGGGCCATTCAGTACTTC. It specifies CASSLVAGGLRAIQYF.

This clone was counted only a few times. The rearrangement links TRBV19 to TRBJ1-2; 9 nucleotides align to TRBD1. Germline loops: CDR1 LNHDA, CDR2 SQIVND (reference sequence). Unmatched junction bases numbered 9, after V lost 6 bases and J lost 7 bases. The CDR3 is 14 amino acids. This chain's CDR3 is CASRTPGQGFGYTF. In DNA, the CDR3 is TGTGCCAGTAGGACACCGGGACAGGGTTTTGGCTACACCTTC.

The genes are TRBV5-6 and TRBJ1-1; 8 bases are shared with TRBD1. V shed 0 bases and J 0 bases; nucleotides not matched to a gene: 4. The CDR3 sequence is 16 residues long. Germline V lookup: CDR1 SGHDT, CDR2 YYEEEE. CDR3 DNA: TGTGCCAGCAGCTTGGGGGGGACAGGCCTGAACACTGAAGCTTTCTTT. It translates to CASSLGGTGLNTEAFF.

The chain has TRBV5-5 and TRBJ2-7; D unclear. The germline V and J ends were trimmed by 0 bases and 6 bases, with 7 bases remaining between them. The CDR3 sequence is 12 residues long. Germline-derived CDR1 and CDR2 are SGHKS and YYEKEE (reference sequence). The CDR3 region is CASSLEGLEQYF. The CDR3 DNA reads TGTGCCAGCAGCTTGGAGGGTCTCGAGCAGTACTTC.

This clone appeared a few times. The CDR3 here is CASSQDMTSGGLNTGELFF. The CDR3 DNA reads as TGTGCCAGCAGCCAAGATATGACTAGCGGGGGCCTGAACACCGGGGAGCTGTTTTTT. The chain couples TRBV4-2 to TRBJ2-2; 12 nucleotides agree with TRBD2. The CDR3 is 19 amino acids. V was pared by 0 bases and J by 1 base, with 6 bases of the junction left unmatched. CDR1 and CDR2 from the germline V gene are LGHNA and YNFKEQ.

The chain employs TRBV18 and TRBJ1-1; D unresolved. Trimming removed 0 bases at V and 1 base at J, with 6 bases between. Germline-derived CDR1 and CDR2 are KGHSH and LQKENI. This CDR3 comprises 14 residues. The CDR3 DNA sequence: TGTGCCAGCTCACCACCGAACGGGAACACTGAAGCTTTCTTT. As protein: CASSPPNGNTEAFF.

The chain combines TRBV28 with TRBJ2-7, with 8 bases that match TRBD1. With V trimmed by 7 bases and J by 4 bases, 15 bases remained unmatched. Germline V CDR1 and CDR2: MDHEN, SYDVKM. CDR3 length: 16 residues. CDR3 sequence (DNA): TGTGCCAGCACTCCTGCCCTTGGGGACAGGAGATACGAGCAGTACTTC. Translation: CASTPALGDRRYEQYF.

The CDR3 here is CASSHSSGGPYEQYF. The CDR3 DNA reads as TGCGCCAGCAGCCATTCTAGCGGGGGCCCCTACGAGCAGTACTTC. The chain couples TRBV4-1 to TRBJ2-7; 10 bases are a match to TRBD2. Looked up from germline, CDR1 is MGHRA and CDR2 is YSYEKL. V shed 3 bases, J shed 2 bases, and the junction held 4 bases outside the gene matches. CDR3 size: 15 residues.

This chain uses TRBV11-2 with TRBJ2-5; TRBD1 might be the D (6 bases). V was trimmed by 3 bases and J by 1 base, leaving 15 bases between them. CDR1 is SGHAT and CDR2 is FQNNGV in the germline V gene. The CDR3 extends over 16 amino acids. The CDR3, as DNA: TGTGCCAGCAGCTTGGGGGCAGGGAACCTCCAAGAGACCCAGTACTTC. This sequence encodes CASSLGAGNLQETQYF. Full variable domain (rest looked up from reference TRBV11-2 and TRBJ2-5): EAGVAQSPRYKIIEKRQSVAFWCNPISGHATLYWYQQILGQGPKLLIQFQNNGVVDDSQLPKDRFSAERLKGVDSTLKIQPAKLEDSAVYLCASSLGAGNLQETQYFGPGTRLLVL.

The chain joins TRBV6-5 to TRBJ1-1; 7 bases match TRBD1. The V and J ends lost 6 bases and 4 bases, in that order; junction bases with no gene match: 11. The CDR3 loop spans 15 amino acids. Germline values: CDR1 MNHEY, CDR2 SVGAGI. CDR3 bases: TGTGCCAGCAGACGAGGCATGTCAGGGGGCACTGAAGCTTTCTTT. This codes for CASRRGMSGGTEAFF.

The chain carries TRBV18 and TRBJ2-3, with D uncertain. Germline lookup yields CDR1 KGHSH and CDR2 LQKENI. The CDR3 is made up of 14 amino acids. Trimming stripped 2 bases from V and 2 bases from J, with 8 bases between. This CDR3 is CASSPNGNTDTQYF. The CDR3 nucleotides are TGTGCCAGCTCACCAAATGGCAACACAGATACGCAGTATTTT.

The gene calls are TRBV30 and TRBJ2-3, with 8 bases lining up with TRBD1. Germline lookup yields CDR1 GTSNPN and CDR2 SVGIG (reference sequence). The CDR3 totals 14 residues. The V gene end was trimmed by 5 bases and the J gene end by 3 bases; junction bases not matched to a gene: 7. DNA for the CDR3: TGTGCCTGGGCAGGGGGCGCGCGGACAGATACGCAGTATTTT. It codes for CAWAGGARTDTQYF. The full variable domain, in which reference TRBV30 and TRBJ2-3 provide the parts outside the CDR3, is SQTIHQWPATLVQPVGSPLSLECTVEGTSNPNLYWYRQAAGRGLQLLFYSVGIGQISSEVPQNLSASRPQDRQFILSSKKLLLSDSGFYLCAWAGGARTDTQYFGPGTRLTVL.

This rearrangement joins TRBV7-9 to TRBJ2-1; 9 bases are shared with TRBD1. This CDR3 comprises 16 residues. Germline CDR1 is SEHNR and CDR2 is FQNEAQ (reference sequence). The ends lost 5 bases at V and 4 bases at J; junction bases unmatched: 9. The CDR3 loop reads CASSQSGTGRYNEQFF. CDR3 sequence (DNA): TGTGCCAGCAGCCAATCCGGGACAGGGAGATACAATGAGCAGTTCTTC.